This T cell receptor (beta chain) was retrieved from a study of OX40 agonist ivuxolimab in advanced cancers. Study in general: All patients had ivuxolimab intravenously every 2 weeks at 0.01 to 10 mg/kg. The study enrolled dose-escalation patients with hepatocellular carcinoma, melanoma, renal cell or head and neck cancer.

Clones were sequenced by immunoSEQ multiplex PCR, and TCRdb holds only the in-frame ones, with some missing. The table includes over 75,000 clones, more than 75% detected once. Drawing of blood for sampling happened at baseline, at cycle 4 day 1, and at cycle 7 day 1. Points on this clone: The antigen remains unidentified.

The study's findings and limits: The study observed clonal expansion of CD4+ and CD8+ blood T cells by week 6 at 0.1 to 3.0 mg/kg.

The CDR3 runs to 16 residues. In germline, CDR1 is SEHNR, CDR2 FQNEAQ (reference sequence). With 2 bases clipped from V and 8 bases from J, the junction kept 7 bases outside the gene matches. The genes are TRBV7-9 and TRBJ2-1, with TRBD2 identical over 12 bases. The source of this sequence is an adult with an advanced solid tumor such as melanoma, head and neck, liver or kidney cancer. Material: CD4+ or CD8+ T cells sorted from blood, obtained in a trial of the OX40 agonist ivuxolimab. The CDR3 protein is CASSLSLAGGFDEQFF. CDR3 DNA sequence: TGTGCCAGCAGCTTATCCCTAGCGGGAGGGTTCGATGAGCAGTTCTTC. The full variable domain, with the rest looked up from reference TRBV7-9 and TRBJ2-1, is DTGVSQNPRHKITKRGQNVTFRCDPISEHNRLYWYRQTLGQGPEFLTYFQNEAQLEKSRLLSDRFSAERPKGSFSTLEIQRTEQGDSAMYLCASSLSLAGGFDEQFFGPGTRLTVL.